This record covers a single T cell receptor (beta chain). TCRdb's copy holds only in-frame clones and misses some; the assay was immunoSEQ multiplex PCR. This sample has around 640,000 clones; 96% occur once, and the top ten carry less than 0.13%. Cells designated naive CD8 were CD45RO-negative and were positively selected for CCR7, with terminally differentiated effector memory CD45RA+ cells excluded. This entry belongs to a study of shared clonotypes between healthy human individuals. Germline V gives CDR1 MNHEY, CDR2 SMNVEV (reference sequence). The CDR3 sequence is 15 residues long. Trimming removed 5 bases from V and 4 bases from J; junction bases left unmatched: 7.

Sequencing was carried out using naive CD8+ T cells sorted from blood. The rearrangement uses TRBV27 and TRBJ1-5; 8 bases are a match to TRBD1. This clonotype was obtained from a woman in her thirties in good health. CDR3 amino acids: CASSPRTGMNQPQHF. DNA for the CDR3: TGTGCCAGCAGTCCGAGGACAGGGATGAATCAGCCCCAGCATTTT.